The next 25 T cell receptor beta chains were all read from a single sample in a study of T cell responses to AZD1222 COVID-19 vaccine. Method: immunoSEQ multiplex PCR; TCRdb's copy keeps in-frame clones and lacks some. The sample has approximately 110,000 clones; approximately 90% are singletons. Sample: peripheral blood, taken 28 days after the second AZD1222 dose. Source of these receptors: an adult who received the AZD1222 COVID-19 vaccine.

The chain is built from TRBV9 and TRBJ1-2, with TRBD1 matching 7 bases. Germline CDR1 SGDLS, CDR2 YYNGEE. The CDR3 is 14 residues long. Trimming removed 3 bases from V and 2 bases from J; junction bases left unmatched: 4. The CDR3: CASSEGQNNYGYTF. In nucleotides, the CDR3 is TGTGCCAGCAGCGAGGGACAGAACAACTATGGCTACACCTTC.

The rearrangement joins TRBV6-5 to TRBJ1-1; no clear D gene. Trimming left V 6 bases short and J 1 base short, with 9 bases between. This CDR3 spans 13 amino acids. CDR1 is MNHEY, CDR2 SVGAGI, per germline. CDR3 sequence (DNA): TGTGCCAGCAGATGGACCGGGAACACTGAAGCTTTCTTT. Protein sequence: CASRWTGNTEAFF.

The rearrangement joins TRBV5-1 to TRBJ1-4; 7 bases are shared with TRBD1. Germline V CDR1 and CDR2: SGHRS, YFSETQ. V trimming: 4 bases; J trimming: 7 bases; junction bases outside the gene matches: 10. The CDR3 loop spans 15 amino acids. CDR3 protein: CASSSEGAIGEKLFF. The CDR3 coding sequence is TGCGCCAGCAGCAGTGAGGGGGCTATTGGTGAAAAACTGTTTTTT.

V gene TRBV11-2 combines with J gene TRBJ2-1, with a possible D match to TRBD2 (6 bases). Trimming pared 5 bases from V and 8 bases from J, leaving 22 bases between. CDR1 and CDR2 from the germline V gene are SGHAT and FQNNGV. CDR3 size: 16 residues. Here the CDR3 reads CASSDFGGGVLDEQFF. The CDR3, as DNA: TGTGCCAGCAGCGACTTCGGGGGAGGAGTATTGGATGAGCAGTTCTTC.

The chain is built from TRBV4-2 and TRBJ1-5; D remains ambiguous. The CDR3 totals 15 residues. Germline V gene data show CDR1 as LGHNA and CDR2 as YNFKEQ. V shed 0 bases and J shed 1 base, with 7 bases lying between them. The CDR3: CASSQEGGSNQPQHF. Written as DNA, the CDR3 is TGTGCCAGCAGCCAAGAAGGAGGAAGCAATCAGCCCCAGCATTTT.

In its sample, this clone was seen once. The sample holds other DNA sequences that translate to the same CDR3. V is TRBV28 and J is TRBJ2-7; D remains ambiguous. The CDR3 runs to 12 residues. Trimming removed 2 bases from V and 6 bases from J, with 8 bases in between. Per the germline V gene, CDR1 is MDHEN and CDR2 is SYDVKM. CDR3 loop: CASSLKGSEQYF. CDR3 bases: TGTGCCAGCAGTTTAAAGGGTTCCGAGCAGTACTTC.

CDR3 in DNA: TGCAGCGTTGAAGCTAGTTTCACCGGGGAGCTGTTTTTT. This gives the protein CSVEASFTGELFF. This rearrangement joins TRBV29-1 to TRBJ2-2; D gene uncertain. Germline V gene data show CDR1 as SQVTM and CDR2 as ANQGSEA. CDR3 length: 13 residues. V gave up 1 base and J gave up 4 bases, with 7 bases separating them.

The V gene is TRBV7-2, the J gene TRBJ1-5; the D is unclear. The CDR3 has 15 amino acids. CDR1 SGHTA and CDR2 FQGNSA come from the germline V gene. Trimming removed 5 bases at V and 0 bases at J, with 11 bases between. The DNA for the CDR3 is TGTGCCAGCAGCCCCGAATCGATTAGCAATCAGCCCCAGCATTTT. Its protein is CASSPESISNQPQHF.

The chain carries TRBV5-4 and TRBJ1-6; D perhaps matches TRBD1 (5 bases). The CDR3 runs to 14 residues. Per germline, CDR1 SGHNT and CDR2 YYREEE (reference sequence). The ends were cut back, 4 bases at V and 5 bases at J, with 10 bases in the middle. The CDR3 DNA sequence: TGTGCCAGCAGCGTCACGGGGGATAATTCACCCCTCCACTTT. Amino acid sequence: CASSVTGDNSPLHF.

The J gene is TRBJ2-1, the V gene TRBV28; D gene uncertain. This CDR3 comprises 13 residues. Germline values: CDR1 MDHEN, CDR2 SYDVKM. V lost 5 bases, J lost 5 bases, and 10 bases lay in between. The DNA for the CDR3 is TGTGCCAGCAGTGGACCTACAGACAATGAGCAGTTCTTC. It specifies CASSGPTDNEQFF. The whole variable domain, filled in from reference TRBV28 and TRBJ2-1, reads DVKVTQSSRYLVKRTGEKVFLECVQDMDHENMFWYRQDPGLGLRLIYFSYDVKMKEKGDIPEGYSVSREKKERFSLILESASTNQTSMYLCASSGPTDNEQFFGPGTRLTVL.

This clone was seen only once. The chain joins TRBV7-9 to TRBJ1-1; 7 bases match TRBD1. This CDR3 contains 15 residues. Germline V CDR1 and CDR2: SEHNR, FQNEAQ (reference sequence). With 2 bases clipped from V and 3 bases from J, the junction kept 6 bases outside the gene matches. CDR3 in DNA: TGTGCCAGCAGCTTAAACAGGGGAGCGGACACTGAAGCTTTCTTT. This translates into CASSLNRGADTEAFF.

The chain employs TRBV14 and TRBJ1-1; no reliable D call. This CDR3 contains 15 residues. Germline lookup yields CDR1 SGHDN and CDR2 FVKESK. Trimming stripped 2 bases from V and 0 bases from J, with 10 bases between. In nucleotides, the CDR3 is TGTGCCAGCAGCCAACAGACGGGCATGAACACTGAAGCTTTCTTT. Translating gives CASSQQTGMNTEAFF.

This chain uses TRBV28 with TRBJ1-6, with D tentatively TRBD1 (6 bases). Per the germline V gene, CDR1 is MDHEN and CDR2 is SYDVKM. The CDR3 extends over 15 amino acids. V lost 7 bases and J 9 bases, leaving 19 bases between the germline ends. The CDR3 is CASTVTGRGVSPLHF. The DNA for the CDR3 is TGTGCCAGCACCGTGACAGGCCGGGGGGTTTCACCCCTCCACTTT.

This chain connects TRBV29-1 to TRBJ1-5; no clear D gene. Trimming pared 4 bases from V and 0 bases from J, leaving 7 bases between. The CDR3 has 13 residues. Germline values: CDR1 SQVTM, CDR2 ANQGSEA. The CDR3 protein is CSVGGDSNQPQHF. The CDR3 region has the DNA TGCAGCGTTGGGGGAGATAGCAATCAGCCCCAGCATTTT.

CDR3 nucleotides: TGTGCCAGCAGCCACGTGACAGGGCCGTCCTACGAGCAGTACTTC. It codes for CASSHVTGPSYEQYF. The chain links TRBV4-2 to TRBJ2-7; 7 nucleotides agree with TRBD1. The germline CDR1 and CDR2 sequences are LGHNA and YNFKEQ. Germline trimming cut 3 bases from V and 1 base from J; bases unmatched to any gene: 6. CDR3 length equals 15 residues.

The chain has TRBV7-2 and TRBJ1-1; weak D call: TRBD1 (6 bases). Trimming took 5 bases from V and 3 from J, leaving 10 bases between them. The CDR3 covers 13 residues. The germline V gene has CDR1 SGHTA and CDR2 FQGNSA. CDR3 region: CASSRNRDTEAFF. CDR3 nucleotide sequence: TGTGCCAGCAGCCGTAACAGGGACACTGAAGCTTTCTTT. The full variable domain, its missing parts supplied by reference TRBV7-2 and TRBJ1-1, is GAGVSQSPSNKVTEKGKDVELRCDPISGHTALYWYRQSLGQGLEFLIYFQGNSAPDKSGLPSDRFSAERTGGSVSTLTIQRTQQEDSAVYLCASSRNRDTEAFFGQGTRLTVV.

CDR3: CAISGGGSNTEAFF. The CDR3 DNA reads as TGTGCCATCAGTGGTGGGGGTTCGAACACTGAAGCTTTCTTT. The chain uses TRBV10-3 and TRBJ1-1, with D tentatively TRBD1 (5 bases). The CDR3 has 14 residues. Germline-derived CDR1 and CDR2 are ENHRY and SYGVKD. V was cut by 4 bases and J by 1 base, with 10 bases left in between.

The rearrangement uses TRBV7-9 and TRBJ2-7; a possible D gene is TRBD2 (6 bases). Trimming removed 4 bases from V and 0 bases from J, with 13 bases in between. The CDR3 is 15 amino acids. CDR1 and CDR2 (germline): SEHNR, FQNEAQ (reference sequence). The CDR3 sequence is CASSSGTYNSYEQYF. DNA of the CDR3: TGTGCCAGCAGCTCCGGGACTTATAACTCCTACGAGCAGTACTTC.

The genes are TRBV5-4 and TRBJ1-2; D gene uncertain. The CDR3 has 13 residues. From germline, CDR1 is SGHNT and CDR2 YYREEE (reference sequence). V gave up 3 bases and J gave up 0 bases, with 6 bases separating them. The CDR3 DNA follows: TGTGCCAGCAGCTCATCTCCTAACTATGGCTACACCTTC. It translates to CASSSSPNYGYTF.

This chain uses TRBV2 with TRBJ2-5; maybe TRBD1 (6 bases). The CDR3 loop spans 14 amino acids. In germline, CDR1 is SNHLY, CDR2 FYNNEI. Trimming removed 4 bases from V and 0 bases from J, with 9 bases in between. The CDR3 region is CASSVDRYQETQYF. CDR3 coding DNA: TGTGCCAGCAGTGTCGACAGGTACCAAGAGACCCAGTACTTC.

This chain uses TRBV5-1 with TRBJ2-1; 8 bases align to TRBD1. Germline V gene lookup returns CDR1 SGHRS and CDR2 YFSETQ. The CDR3 is 16 amino acids. V shed 4 bases and J 4 bases; nucleotides not matched to a gene: 10. CDR3 nucleotide sequence: TGCGCCAGCAGCGCACACAGGGGGTTGGGGTACAATGAGCAGTTCTTC. Protein product: CASSAHRGLGYNEQFF.

This chain links TRBV7-2 with TRBJ2-7, with D possibly being TRBD2 (5 bases). With 5 bases removed from V and 2 bases from J, the gap between germline ends came to 7 bases. Germline loops: CDR1 SGHTA, CDR2 FQGNSA. The CDR3 length is 12 residues. In DNA, the CDR3 is TGTGCCAGCAGCCGGGGTCCCTACGAGCAGTACTTC. Translating gives CASSRGPYEQYF.

This chain uses TRBV19 with TRBJ1-4; D gene uncertain. Germline values: CDR1 LNHDA, CDR2 SQIVND (reference sequence). CDR3 size: 14 residues. V shed 7 bases and J shed 6 bases, with 15 bases lying between them. CDR3 in DNA: TGTGCCAGTACCTTCGGAATGAGAGATGAAAAACTGTTTTTT. Protein product: CASTFGMRDEKLFF.

The chain links TRBV28 to TRBJ2-3; the match to TRBD2 covers 11 bases. The length of the CDR3 is 21 residues. Trimming at V came to 6 bases and at J to 0 bases, leaving 20 bases not matched to a gene. Germline lookup yields CDR1 MDHEN and CDR2 SYDVKM. CDR3 nucleotide sequence: TGTGCCAGCAGGATTCGGACAGGGTATAGCGGGGGGGCTTATAGCACAGATACGCAGTATTTT. The encoded protein is CASRIRTGYSGGAYSTDTQYF.

The chain employs TRBV11-2 and TRBJ1-4; D is perhaps TRBD1 (5 bases). This CDR3 is 16 amino acids long. V gave up 5 bases and J gave up 4 bases, with 17 bases separating them. CDR1 SGHAT and CDR2 FQNNGV come from the germline V gene. CDR3 protein: CASSPLGGINNEKLFF. The CDR3 DNA sequence: TGTGCCAGCAGCCCCCTCGGGGGTATCAATAATGAAAAACTGTTTTTT. The variable domain in full, completed from reference TRBV11-2 and TRBJ1-4, reads EAGVAQSPRYKIIEKRQSVAFWCNPISGHATLYWYQQILGQGPKLLIQFQNNGVVDDSQLPKDRFSAERLKGVDSTLKIQPAKLEDSAVYLCASSPLGGINNEKLFFGSGTQLSVL.